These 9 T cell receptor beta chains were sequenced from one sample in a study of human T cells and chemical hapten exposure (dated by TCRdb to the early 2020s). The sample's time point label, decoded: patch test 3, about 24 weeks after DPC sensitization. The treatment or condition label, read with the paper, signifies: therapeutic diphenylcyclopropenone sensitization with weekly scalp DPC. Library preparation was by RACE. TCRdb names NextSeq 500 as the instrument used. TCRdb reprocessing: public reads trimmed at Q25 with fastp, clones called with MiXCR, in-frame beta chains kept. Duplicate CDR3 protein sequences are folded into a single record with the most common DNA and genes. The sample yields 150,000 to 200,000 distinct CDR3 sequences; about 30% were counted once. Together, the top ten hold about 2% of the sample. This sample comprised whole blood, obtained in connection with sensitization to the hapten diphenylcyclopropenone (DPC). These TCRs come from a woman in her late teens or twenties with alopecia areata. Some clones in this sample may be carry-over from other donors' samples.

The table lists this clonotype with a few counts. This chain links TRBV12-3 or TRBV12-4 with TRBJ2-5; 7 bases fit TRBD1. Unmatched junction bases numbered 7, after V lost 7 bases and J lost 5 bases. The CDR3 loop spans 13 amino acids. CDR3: CASNTDREETQYF. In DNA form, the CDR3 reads TGTGCCAGCAACACAGACAGGGAGGAGACCCAGTACTTC.

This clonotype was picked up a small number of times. The DNA for the CDR3 is TGCGCCAGCAGCCAAACTATAGCGGACCAAAACATTCAGTACTTC. Amino acid sequence: CASSQTIADQNIQYF. The chain combines TRBV4-1 with TRBJ2-4; D is possibly TRBD2 (6 bases). There are 15 residues in the CDR3. Germline loops: CDR1 MGHRA, CDR2 YSYEKL. V lost 2 bases and J lost 5, with 13 bases in between.

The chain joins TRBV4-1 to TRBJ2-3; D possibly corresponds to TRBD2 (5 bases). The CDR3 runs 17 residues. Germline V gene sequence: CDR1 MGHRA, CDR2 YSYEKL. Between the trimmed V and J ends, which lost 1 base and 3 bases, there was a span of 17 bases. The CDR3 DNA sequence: TGCGCCAGCAGCCAAGGCTCCGTCCTAGCAGGAACAGATACGCAGTATTTT. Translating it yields CASSQGSVLAGTDTQYF.

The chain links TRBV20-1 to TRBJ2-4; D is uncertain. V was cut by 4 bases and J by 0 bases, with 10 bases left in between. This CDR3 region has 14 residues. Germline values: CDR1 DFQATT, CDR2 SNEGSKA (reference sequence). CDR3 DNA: TGCAGTGCTATTGAAAACCTAGCCAAAAACATTCAGTACTTC. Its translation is CSAIENLAKNIQYF.

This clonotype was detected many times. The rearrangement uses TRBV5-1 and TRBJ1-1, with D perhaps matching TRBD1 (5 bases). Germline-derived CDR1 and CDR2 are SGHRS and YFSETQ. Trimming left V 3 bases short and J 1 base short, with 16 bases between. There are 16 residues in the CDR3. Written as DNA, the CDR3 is TGCGCCAGCAGCTCCCTGGCCGCGGGGGGGAACACTGAAGCTTTCTTT. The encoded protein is CASSSLAAGGNTEAFF.

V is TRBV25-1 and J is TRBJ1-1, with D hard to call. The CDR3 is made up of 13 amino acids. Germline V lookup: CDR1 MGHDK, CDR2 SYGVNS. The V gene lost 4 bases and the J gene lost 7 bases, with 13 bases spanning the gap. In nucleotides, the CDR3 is TGTGCCAGCAGTGGAAAAGCGGAGGTTGAAGCTTTCTTT. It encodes CASSGKAEVEAFF.

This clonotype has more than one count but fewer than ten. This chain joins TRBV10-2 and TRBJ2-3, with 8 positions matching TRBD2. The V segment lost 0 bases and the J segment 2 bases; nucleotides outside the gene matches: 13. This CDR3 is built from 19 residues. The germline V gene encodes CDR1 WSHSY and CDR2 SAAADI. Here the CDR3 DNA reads TGCGCCAGCAGTGAGTCCGCGGGGGGTGTTCTCCCCGACACAGATACGCAGTATTTT. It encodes CASSESAGGVLPDTDTQYF.

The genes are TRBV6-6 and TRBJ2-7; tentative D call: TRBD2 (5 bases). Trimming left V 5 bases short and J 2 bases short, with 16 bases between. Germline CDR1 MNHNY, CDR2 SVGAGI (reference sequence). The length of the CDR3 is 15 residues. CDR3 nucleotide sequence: TGTGCCAGCAGTCCTAGCTCCCTCGCGACCTACGAGCAGTACTTC. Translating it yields CASSPSSLATYEQYF.

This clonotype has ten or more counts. The CDR3 bases are TGTGCCAGCAGCGTCGGGCAGAACTCCTACGAGCAGTACTTC. This translates into CASSVGQNSYEQYF. The chain recombines TRBV14 with TRBJ2-7; D call uncertain. Germline V gives CDR1 SGHDN, CDR2 FVKESK. The CDR3 length is 14 residues. Trimming cost V 5 bases and J 0 bases, with 11 bases left between them.